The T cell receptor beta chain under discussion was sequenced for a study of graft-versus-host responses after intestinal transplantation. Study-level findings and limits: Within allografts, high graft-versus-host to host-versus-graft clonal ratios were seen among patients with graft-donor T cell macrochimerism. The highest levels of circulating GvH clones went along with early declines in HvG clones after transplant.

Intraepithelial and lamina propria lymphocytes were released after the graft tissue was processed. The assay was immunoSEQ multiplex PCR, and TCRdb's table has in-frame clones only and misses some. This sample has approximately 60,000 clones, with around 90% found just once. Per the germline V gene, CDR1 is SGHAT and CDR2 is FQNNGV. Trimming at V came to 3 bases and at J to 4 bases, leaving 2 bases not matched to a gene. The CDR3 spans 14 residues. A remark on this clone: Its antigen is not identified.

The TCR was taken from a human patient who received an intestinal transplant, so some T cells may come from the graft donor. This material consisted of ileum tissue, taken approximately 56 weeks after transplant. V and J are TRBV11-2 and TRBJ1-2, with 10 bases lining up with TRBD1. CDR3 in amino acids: CASSLTGGAYGYTF. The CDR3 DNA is TGTGCCAGCAGCTTGACAGGGGGCGCCTATGGCTACACCTTC.